Below, 28 T cell receptor beta chains from the same sample are listed, as sequenced in a study of T cell responses to AZD1222 COVID-19 vaccine. Sequenced by immunoSEQ multiplex PCR; TCRdb stores in-frame clones only, minus some. Found here are about 120,000 clones, about nine tenths of them singletons; the top ten hold approximately 4.5%. This specimen was peripheral blood, taken on day 0 of AZD1222 vaccination. Receptors originate from an adult in good health.

The chain employs TRBV6-4 and TRBJ2-3; 12 nucleotides agree with TRBD2. The CDR3 loop spans 15 amino acids. The V gene end was trimmed by 5 bases and the J gene end by 2 bases; junction bases not matched to a gene: 2. Looked up from germline, CDR1 is MRHNA and CDR2 is SNTAGT. CDR3 DNA: TGTGCCAGCAGTCCTAGCGGGGGGGCCACAGATACGCAGTATTTT. Translating gives CASSPSGGATDTQYF.

The chain links TRBV7-8 to TRBJ2-1, with 10 bases that match TRBD1. The trim removed 5 bases at V and 2 bases at J, leaving 18 bases unmatched. Germline CDR1 SGHVS, CDR2 FQNEAQ. This CDR3 has 20 amino acids. CDR3 residues: CASSHLPRTGGFGTYNEQFF. The CDR3 DNA follows: TGTGCCAGCAGCCATCTCCCCCGGACAGGGGGTTTTGGGACCTACAATGAGCAGTTCTTC.

The chain uses TRBV4-1 and TRBJ2-1, with D possibly matching TRBD2 (7 bases). V gave up 0 bases and J gave up 2 bases, with 14 bases separating them. Per germline, CDR1 MGHRA and CDR2 YSYEKL. This CDR3 spans 17 amino acids. This CDR3 reads CASSQERGGGAYNEQFF. In nucleotides, the CDR3 is TGCGCCAGCAGCCAAGAGAGAGGAGGGGGGGCCTACAATGAGCAGTTCTTC.

This clone was counted only a few times. V is TRBV6-2 or TRBV6-3 and J is TRBJ2-1; 16 nucleotides line up with TRBD2. The germline V gene encodes CDR1 MNHEY and CDR2 SVGEGT. The CDR3 loop spans 19 amino acids. V trimming: 6 bases; J trimming: 0 bases; junction bases outside the gene matches: 8. CDR3 sequence reads: CASSSPGLAGGSSYNEQFF. Here the CDR3 DNA reads TGTGCCAGCAGCTCGCCGGGACTAGCGGGGGGGAGCTCCTACAATGAGCAGTTCTTC.

J is TRBJ2-3 and V is TRBV7-9, with 8 bases identical to TRBD1. CDR1 is SEHNR, CDR2 FQNEAQ, per germline (reference sequence). CDR3 length: 15 residues. With V trimmed by 6 bases and J by 0 bases, 5 bases remained unmatched. The chain's CDR3 is CASSRRDRSTDTQYF. The CDR3 DNA follows: TGTGCCAGCAGTCGCCGGGACAGGAGCACAGATACGCAGTATTTT. The full variable domain, rest sourced from reference TRBV7-9 and TRBJ2-3, is DTGVSQNPRHKITKRGQNVTFRCDPISEHNRLYWYRQTLGQGPEFLTYFQNEAQLEKSRLLSDRFSAERPKGSFSTLEIQRTEQGDSAMYLCASSRRDRSTDTQYFGPGTRLTVL.

The chain uses TRBV29-1 and TRBJ2-7; D is unresolved. Looked up from germline, CDR1 is SQVTM and CDR2 is ANQGSEA. V shed 3 bases and J shed 4 bases, with 10 bases lying between them. This CDR3 is built from 12 residues. The chain's CDR3 is CSVESGSYEQYF. The CDR3 region has the DNA TGCAGCGTTGAGTCCGGTTCTTACGAGCAGTACTTC.

In DNA form, the CDR3 reads TGTGCCAGCACGATTGGTGTCGGTAATTCACCCCTCCACTTT. Encoded protein: CASTIGVGNSPLHF. This chain uses TRBV6-5 with TRBJ1-6, with unresolved D. Trimming removed 7 bases at V and 6 bases at J, with 13 bases between. Germline lookup yields CDR1 MNHEY and CDR2 SVGAGI. This CDR3 has 14 amino acids.

This chain joins TRBV19 and TRBJ1-5; D perhaps matches TRBD1 (5 bases). Germline V gene lookup returns CDR1 LNHDA and CDR2 SQIVND (reference sequence). CDR3 length: 17 amino acids. The ends were cut back, 7 bases at V and 1 base at J, with 20 bases in the middle. As DNA, the CDR3 is TGTGCCAGTACTTCGAACATAGGCGGGGGAAGCAATCAGCCCCAGCATTTT. This translates into CASTSNIGGGSNQPQHF.

The J gene is TRBJ2-2, the V gene TRBV7-3, with TRBD1 identical over 7 bases. In germline, CDR1 is SGHTA, CDR2 FQGTGA. V lost 2 bases to trimming and J lost 6 bases; unmatched junction nucleotides: 0. There are 13 residues in the CDR3. The CDR3 DNA reads TGTGCCAGCAGCTTACAGGGGGCCGGGGAGCTGTTTTTT. This gives the protein CASSLQGAGELFF.

This chain connects TRBV25-1 to TRBJ2-3; 7 bases are a match to TRBD2. Germline V CDR1 and CDR2: MGHDK, SYGVNS. V lost 3 bases, J lost 5 bases, and 2 bases stayed unmatched. The CDR3 sequence is 13 residues long. CDR3 in amino acids: CASSDGGEDTQYF. The CDR3 bases are TGTGCCAGCAGTGATGGGGGGGAAGATACGCAGTATTTT.

This chain joins TRBV5-1 and TRBJ1-2, with D uncertain. The CDR3 loop spans 15 amino acids. Germline V CDR1 and CDR2: SGHRS, YFSETQ. V lost 0 bases and J 8 bases, leaving 17 bases between the germline ends. CDR3 nucleotides: TGCGCCAGCAGCTTGGATCCCAGGCCGCCTGGGGGCTACACCTTC. Amino acids: CASSLDPRPPGGYTF.

The chain is built from TRBV9 and TRBJ2-7; D gene ambiguous. With 0 bases removed from V and 2 bases from J, the gap between germline ends came to 9 bases. This CDR3 has 14 amino acids. Germline V gene data show CDR1 as SGDLS and CDR2 as YYNGEE. Written as DNA, the CDR3 is TGTGCCAGCAGCGTAGAGCTTGAAGCCTACGAGCAGTACTTC. Its protein is CASSVELEAYEQYF.

The J gene is TRBJ1-1, the V gene TRBV6-2 or TRBV6-3, with D possibly TRBD1 on 6 matching bases. CDR1 and CDR2 (germline): MNHEY, SVGEGT. Trimming stripped 5 bases from V and 5 bases from J, with 15 bases between. There are 14 residues in the CDR3. The CDR3 DNA sequence: TGTGCCAGCAGTGATCAGGGGTCGGCGACTGAAGCTTTCTTT. Translation: CASSDQGSATEAFF.

V and J are TRBV5-4 and TRBJ2-5, with D possibly called TRBD1 or TRBD2 (5 bases each). The CDR3 is 15 amino acids. Germline V gene data show CDR1 as SGHNT and CDR2 as YYREEE (reference sequence). With 0 bases removed from V and 9 bases from J, the gap between germline ends came to 18 bases. CDR3: CASSLGGTPLGAQYF. CDR3 nucleotides: TGTGCCAGCAGCTTGGGTGGGACCCCCTTGGGAGCCCAGTACTTC.

The rearrangement uses TRBV24-1 and TRBJ2-1; the match to TRBD2 covers 11 bases. The V gene's germline CDR1 is KGHDR and CDR2 SFDVKD. The CDR3 runs 15 residues. V gave up 7 bases and J gave up 5 bases; unmatched junction bases: 6. CDR3 nucleotides: TGTGCCACCAGCGTTAGCGGGGGGGCCCACAATGAGCAGTTCTTC. Its protein product is CATSVSGGAHNEQFF.

This chain links TRBV4-3 with TRBJ2-5; D uncertain. V shed 2 bases and J shed 2 bases, with 15 bases lying between them. Looked up from germline, CDR1 is LGHNA and CDR2 is YSLEER. The CDR3 is made up of 16 amino acids. The CDR3 reads CASSQFYRTEQETQYF. For the CDR3, the DNA is TGCGCCAGCAGCCAATTTTATAGGACGGAGCAAGAGACCCAGTACTTC.

V usage is TRBV6-4 and J usage is TRBJ2-1, with a possible D match to TRBD1 (6 bases). CDR3 size: 14 residues. In germline, CDR1 is MRHNA, CDR2 SNTAGT. Trimming shortened V by 4 bases and J by 0 bases, and 7 bases separated the two germline ends. CDR3 residues: CASSADSSYNEQFF. The CDR3 DNA is TGTGCCAGCAGTGCGGACAGCTCCTACAATGAGCAGTTCTTC.

CDR3 sequence: CASSQDKGMRSTDTQYF. The CDR3 bases are TGTGCCAGCAGCCAAGATAAGGGCATGAGGAGCACAGATACGCAGTATTTT. V and J are TRBV14 and TRBJ2-3; no clear D. The V gene lost 0 bases and the J gene lost 0 bases, with 13 bases spanning the gap. The CDR3 consists of 17 residues. Germline assignment: CDR1 SGHDN and CDR2 FVKESK. Complete variable domain (other parts from reference TRBV14 and TRBJ2-3): EAGVTQFPSHSVIEKGQTVTLRCDPISGHDNLYWYRRVMGKEIKFLLHFVKESKQDESGMPNNRFLAERTGGTYSTLKVQPAELEDSGVYFCASSQDKGMRSTDTQYFGPGTRLTVL.

The rearrangement uses TRBV9 and TRBJ1-3; D not certain. Germline assignment: CDR1 SGDLS and CDR2 YYNGEE. CDR3 size: 15 residues. V shed 4 bases and J shed 0 bases, with 11 bases lying between them. The CDR3 DNA reads as TGTGCCAGCAGCAAAGCGGGATTCTCTGGAAACACCATATATTTT. It translates to CASSKAGFSGNTIYF.

The chain recombines TRBV27 with TRBJ1-4, with 12 positions matching TRBD1. J lost 8 bases, V lost 8 bases, and 6 bases had no gene match. Germline assignment: CDR1 MNHEY and CDR2 SMNVEV (reference sequence). The CDR3 length is 14 residues. The CDR3 sequence is CASAPGTGGEKLFF. In nucleotides, the CDR3 is TGTGCCAGCGCTCCCGGGACAGGGGGCGAAAAACTGTTTTTT.

This sequence joins TRBV11-2 and TRBJ2-3; D gene ambiguous. Trimming stripped 0 bases from V and 4 bases from J, with 8 bases between. Germline loops: CDR1 SGHAT, CDR2 FQNNGV. This CDR3 is built from 14 residues. The CDR3 region has the DNA TGTGCCAGCAGCTTAGATCGAGGTGCAGATACGCAGTATTTT. Translation: CASSLDRGADTQYF.

This chain connects TRBV5-6 to TRBJ2-1, with D possibly being TRBD1 (6 bases). V gave up 5 bases and J gave up 9 bases, with 15 bases separating them. The CDR3 covers 13 residues. Germline-derived CDR1 and CDR2 are SGHDT and YYEEEE. The CDR3 loop is CASSITGFGEQFF. CDR3 nucleotides: TGTGCCAGCAGTATAACAGGGTTCGGTGAGCAGTTCTTC. The variable domain in full, completed from reference TRBV5-6 and TRBJ2-1, reads DAGVTQSPTHLIKTRGQQVTLRCSPKSGHDTVSWYQQALGQGPQFIFQYYEEEERQRGNFPDRFSGHQFPNYSSELNVNALLLGDSALYLCASSITGFGEQFFGPGTRLTVL.

V is TRBV6-1 and J is TRBJ1-4; TRBD1 is a possible D gene (5 bases). CDR1 and CDR2 (germline): MNHNS, SASEGT. This CDR3 comprises 15 residues. The ends were cut back, 0 bases at V and 10 bases at J, with 15 bases in the middle. The CDR3 spells CASSEAPTGGGKLFF. CDR3 bases: TGTGCCAGCAGTGAAGCTCCCACGGGGGGAGGAAAACTGTTTTTT.

This rearrangement joins TRBV19 to TRBJ2-7; D is perhaps TRBD1 (5 bases). The CDR3 runs to 12 residues. With 6 bases removed from V and 13 bases from J, the gap between germline ends came to 19 bases. The germline CDR1 and CDR2 sequences are LNHDA and SQIVND (reference sequence). The CDR3, as DNA: TGTGCCAGTAGCCAAGGTGTAGGGGCAGTTTACTTC. It translates to CASSQGVGAVYF.

This chain connects TRBV4-2 to TRBJ2-2; the match to TRBD2 covers 13 bases. CDR3 length: 19 residues. The ends lost 0 bases at V and 8 bases at J; junction bases unmatched: 12. The germline gives CDR1 LGHNA, CDR2 YNFKEQ. CDR3 amino acids: CASSQESFGLAGDPGELFF. CDR3 nucleotides: TGTGCCAGCAGCCAAGAAAGCTTCGGACTAGCGGGGGACCCTGGGGAGCTGTTTTTT.

The V and J genes are TRBV30 and TRBJ1-6; possibly TRBD1 for D (6 bases). This CDR3 has 17 amino acids. V lost 4 bases to trimming and J lost 6 bases, with 22 bases between them. Germline values: CDR1 GTSNPN, CDR2 SVGIG (reference sequence). In nucleotides, the CDR3 is TGTGCCTGGAAGGAAGGCCGGGTGGGGGCTTCTAATTCACCCCTCCACTTT. Its protein product is CAWKEGRVGASNSPLHF.

The chain employs TRBV7-3 and TRBJ2-5, with 8 bases that match TRBD1. V trimming: 4 bases; J trimming: 6 bases; junction bases outside the gene matches: 7. CDR3 length equals 14 residues. Germline V lookup: CDR1 SGHTA, CDR2 FQGTGA. CDR3 in DNA: TGTGCCAGCAGCTCTGGACAGGGCCAGCAGACCCAGTACTTC. Amino acid sequence: CASSSGQGQQTQYF.

The chain carries TRBV5-6 and TRBJ1-1; no clear D gene. Germline V CDR1 and CDR2: SGHDT, YYEEEE. Trimming removed 4 bases at V and 6 bases at J, with 19 bases between. The CDR3 consists of 15 residues. The CDR3 sequence is CASSPWIGPNAEAFF. As DNA, the CDR3 is TGTGCCAGCAGCCCGTGGATTGGCCCTAACGCTGAAGCTTTCTTT. The whole variable domain, filled in from reference TRBV5-6 and TRBJ1-1, reads DAGVTQSPTHLIKTRGQQVTLRCSPKSGHDTVSWYQQALGQGPQFIFQYYEEEERQRGNFPDRFSGHQFPNYSSELNVNALLLGDSALYLCASSPWIGPNAEAFFGQGTRLTVV.